These 21 T cell receptor beta chains were all obtained from the same sample, sequenced in a study of a mutant IDH1 vaccine in newly diagnosed glioma. Using immunoSEQ multiplex PCR, the repertoire was profiled, and TCRdb retains in-frame clones only, with some absent. The sample carries around 28,000 clones, around 83% recorded once. These receptors' antigens are unknown. The time point here: week 23, last vaccination. Doses of 300 ug of mutant IDH1 20-mer peptide were given with topical imiquimod. The input for sequencing was PBMCs, taken from a glioma patient whose treatment included an IDH1 peptide vaccine. Receptor source: a woman aged 25 to 39 with glioma.

The chain is built from TRBV7-2 and TRBJ1-1; D is possibly TRBD1 (6 bases). V was clipped by 0 bases and J by 5 bases, with 13 bases between them. CDR3 length: 15 residues. The germline V gene has CDR1 SGHTA and CDR2 FQGNSA. CDR3 DNA sequence: TGTGCCAGCAGCTTAGCAGGGGGTTTGGGGACTGAAGCTTTCTTT. Its protein is CASSLAGGLGTEAFF.

Notes on this clone: This could be a read error, since a much larger clone is one nucleotide away. The V gene is TRBV7-2, the J gene TRBJ1-2; D is ambiguous. Germline CDR1 reads SGHTA; CDR2 reads FQGNSA. The V end was cut by 2 bases, the J end by 4 bases, with 8 bases between. There are 13 residues in the CDR3. The CDR3 here is CASSLQRSYGYTF. The CDR3 nucleotides read TGTGCCAGCAGCTTACAACGGAGCTATGGCTACACCTTC.

This clone was observed a single time. V and J are TRBV23-1 and TRBJ2-7, with 7 bases that match TRBD1. TRBV23-1 is given ORF status, its function remaining uncertain. V lost 6 bases and J lost 5; bases outside the gene matches: 7. The CDR3 spans 13 residues. CDR3 loop: CASSLDRVHEQYF. The CDR3, as DNA: TGCGCCAGCAGCCTCGACAGGGTCCACGAGCAGTACTTC.

This clone showed up just once. The chain has TRBV7-8 and TRBJ1-6; no reliable D call. Germline V gene sequence: CDR1 SGHVS, CDR2 FQNEAQ. V lost 2 bases to trimming and J lost 8 bases, with 16 bases between them. This CDR3 is built from 16 residues. The CDR3: CASSLRDLGSYSPLHF. CDR3 bases: TGTGCCAGCAGCTTAAGAGATCTGGGAAGTTATTCACCCCTCCACTTT.

The V call is TRBV5-3, the J call TRBJ1-1, with no clear D. TRBV5-3 is an ORF; its function is uncertain. This CDR3 has 12 amino acids. The germline V and J ends were trimmed by 5 bases and 5 bases, with 10 bases remaining between them. The CDR3 DNA reads as TGTGCCAGAAGTTTCAGTGGAACTGAAGCTTTCTTT. Its protein product is CARSFSGTEAFF.

The chain joins TRBV5-1 to TRBJ1-5; no clear D. The CDR3 length is 15 residues. The germline V and J ends were trimmed by 0 bases and 2 bases, with 9 bases remaining between them. Germline assignment: CDR1 SGHRS and CDR2 YFSETQ. The CDR3 loop is CASSLEGMGNQPQHF. The CDR3, as DNA: TGCGCCAGCAGCTTGGAAGGGATGGGCAATCAGCCCCAGCATTTT.

Only a few counts were recorded for this clone. This chain links TRBV5-5 with TRBJ2-1, with 10 bases fitting TRBD1. The CDR3 has 16 residues. Trimming cost V 0 bases and J 3 bases; bases outside gene matches: 3. Germline V CDR1 and CDR2: SGHKS, YYEKEE (reference sequence). The DNA for the CDR3 is TGTGCCAGCAGCTTGGAAGGGGACAGGGGCTACAATGAGCAGTTCTTC. Protein: CASSLEGDRGYNEQFF.

This clone was detected a few times. The CDR3 region is CASSLAYSGGGEDTQYF. The CDR3 region has the DNA TGCGCCAGCAGCTTGGCCTACAGCGGGGGGGGTGAAGATACGCAGTATTTT. This rearrangement joins TRBV5-1 to TRBJ2-3; 10 bases fit TRBD2. Germline V gives CDR1 SGHRS, CDR2 YFSETQ. The CDR3 totals 17 residues. After removal of 0 bases from V and 5 bases from J, the junction contained 9 bases not matched to a gene.

The rearrangement uses TRBV5-5 and TRBJ1-4, with D possibly matching TRBD1 (5 bases). This CDR3 region has 17 residues. The germline CDR1 and CDR2 sequences are SGHKS and YYEKEE (reference sequence). Trimming cost V 0 bases and J 7 bases, with 19 bases left between them. As DNA, the CDR3 is TGTGCCAGCAGCTTGGGACCCACGGGGGGACGGGGTGAAAAACTGTTTTTT. As protein: CASSLGPTGGRGEKLFF.

CDR3 amino acids: CASSQEGGQGEQFF. The CDR3, as DNA: TGCGCCAGCAGCCAGGAGGGGGGCCAGGGTGAGCAGTTCTTC. The V call is TRBV4-3, the J call TRBJ2-1; D is perhaps TRBD1 or TRBD2 (6 bases each). Trimming stripped 3 bases from V and 9 bases from J, with 15 bases between. This CDR3 contains 14 residues. CDR1 is LGHNA, CDR2 YSLEER, per germline.

This clone has just a few counts. V usage is TRBV5-1 and J usage is TRBJ2-6, with no clear D. The CDR3 loop spans 16 amino acids. CDR1 is SGHRS and CDR2 is YFSETQ in the germline V gene. V lost 0 bases to trimming and J lost 0 bases, with 7 bases between them. As DNA, the CDR3 is TGCGCCAGCAGCTTGGACGTCAGCTCTGGGGCCAACGTCCTGACTTTC. Protein sequence: CASSLDVSSGANVLTF.

The CDR3 region is CSVEDPDTLYGYTF. The CDR3 coding sequence is TGCAGCGTTGAAGATCCGGACACCCTCTATGGCTACACCTTC. The chain combines TRBV29-1 with TRBJ1-2; TRBD1 is a possible D gene (5 bases). The CDR3 is 14 residues long. From germline, CDR1 is SQVTM and CDR2 ANQGSEA. Trimming took 0 bases from V and 4 from J, leaving 12 bases between them.

J is TRBJ1-3 and V is TRBV5-5, with D tentatively TRBD1 (5 bases). Deletions cut 6 bases from V and 0 bases from J, with 10 bases between. Germline V gene sequence: CDR1 SGHKS, CDR2 YYEKEE (reference sequence). CDR3 length: 14 residues. CDR3 sequence (DNA): TGTGCCAGCACCTTACAGGACTCTGGAAACACCATATATTTT. Translation gives CASTLQDSGNTIYF.

The V gene is TRBV18, the J gene TRBJ1-1, with D perhaps TRBD1 (5 bases). The CDR3 contains 14 residues. Trimming stripped 4 bases from V and 4 bases from J, with 13 bases between. Germline V gives CDR1 KGHSH, CDR2 LQKENI. CDR3 DNA: TGTGCCAGCTCACGGGAAACGGGGGGCACTGAAGCTTTCTTT. This encodes CASSRETGGTEAFF.

V is TRBV5-6 and J is TRBJ2-2; a possible D gene is TRBD1 (5 bases). Trimming removed 5 bases from V and 8 bases from J, with 10 bases in between. This CDR3 region has 12 residues. CDR1 and CDR2 (germline): SGHDT, YYEEEE. CDR3 coding DNA: TGTGCCAGCAGGGGGCTCCCAGGGGAGCTGTTTTTT. Translation: CASRGLPGELFF.

The chain recombines TRBV19 with TRBJ2-2; 11 nucleotides agree with TRBD2. With 7 bases clipped from V and 6 bases from J, the junction kept 13 bases outside the gene matches. This CDR3 region has 17 residues. The germline gives CDR1 LNHDA, CDR2 SQIVND (reference sequence). CDR3 nucleotide sequence: TGTGCCAGTACTCTCGGTAGCGGGGGGGTGATCCCCGGGGAGCTGTTTTTT. Protein product: CASTLGSGGVIPGELFF.

The chain is built from TRBV6-6 and TRBJ1-2; D gene unclear. The CDR3 covers 13 residues. V was shortened by 5 bases and J by 4 bases, with 11 bases between the two germline ends. CDR1 and CDR2 (germline): MNHNY, SVGAGI (reference sequence). CDR3 amino acids: CASSIRDSYGYTF. The CDR3 DNA reads as TGTGCCAGCAGTATAAGGGATTCCTATGGCTACACCTTC.

The J gene is TRBJ1-1, the V gene TRBV5-1; the D is unclear. The germline V gene has CDR1 SGHRS and CDR2 YFSETQ. The CDR3 runs 14 residues. V shed 5 bases and J shed 5 bases, with 16 bases lying between them. The CDR3 DNA reads as TGCGCCAGCAGTTTTGTCCGGGGTGGGACTGAAGCTTTCTTT. As protein: CASSFVRGGTEAFF.

The chain joins TRBV18 to TRBJ1-1; D unclear. Germline V gene data show CDR1 as KGHSH and CDR2 as LQKENI. This CDR3 region has 11 residues. V lost 4 bases and J lost 0, with 0 bases in between. The CDR3 DNA is TGTGCCAGCTCACTGAACACTGAAGCTTTCTTT. Translated, it gives CASSLNTEAFF.

This clone was seen just once. The chain recombines TRBV29-1 with TRBJ2-4; 8 nucleotides align to TRBD1. The V segment lost 6 bases and the J segment 7 bases; nucleotides outside the gene matches: 5. Germline V gene sequence: CDR1 SQVTM, CDR2 ANQGSEA. The CDR3 runs 12 residues. CDR3 protein: CSVRTGTNIQYF. CDR3 bases: TGCAGCGTCCGGACAGGGACTAACATTCAGTACTTC.

J is TRBJ2-2 and V is TRBV27; no definite D call. Germline loops: CDR1 MNHEY, CDR2 SMNVEV (reference sequence). The CDR3 is made up of 14 amino acids. V was pared by 6 bases and J by 1 base, with 9 bases between. The CDR3 sequence is CASRGERNTGELFF. CDR3 bases: TGTGCCAGCAGGGGCGAAAGGAACACCGGGGAGCTGTTTTTT.